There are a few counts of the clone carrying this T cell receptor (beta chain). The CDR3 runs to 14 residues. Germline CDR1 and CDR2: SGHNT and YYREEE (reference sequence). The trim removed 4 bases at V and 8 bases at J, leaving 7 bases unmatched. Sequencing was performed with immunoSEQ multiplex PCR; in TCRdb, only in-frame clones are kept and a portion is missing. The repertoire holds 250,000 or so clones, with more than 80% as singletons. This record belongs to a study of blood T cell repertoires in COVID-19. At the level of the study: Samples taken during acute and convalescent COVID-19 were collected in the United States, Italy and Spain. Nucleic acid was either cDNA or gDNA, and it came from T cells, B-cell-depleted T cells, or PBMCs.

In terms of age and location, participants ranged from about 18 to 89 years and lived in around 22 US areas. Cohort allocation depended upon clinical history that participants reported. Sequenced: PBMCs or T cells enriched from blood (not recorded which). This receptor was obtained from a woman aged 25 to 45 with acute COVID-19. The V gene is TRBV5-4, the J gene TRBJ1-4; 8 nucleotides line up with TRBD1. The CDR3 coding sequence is TGTGCCAGCAGCGCGGGACAGGTAGAGGAAAAACTGTTTTTT. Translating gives CASSAGQVEEKLFF.